Reported below is one T cell receptor (beta chain). This clone was recorded once. The specificity of this receptor is unknown. Per-base quality was not reported, and no clone a single base away is much larger than it. TCRbeta CDR3 regions were amplified from genomic DNA by means of the immunoSEQ Assay, a bias-controlled multiplex PCR. Turning to the authors' computational methods: Within the assay, amplification of reference gene primers was used to estimate how many nucleated cells each sample contained. To quantify the absolute abundance of each unique TCRbeta CDR3 rearrangement, sequence reads were collapsed and filtered. Productive Simpson clonality was computed per sample as the square root of Simpson's diversity index over productive rearrangements. TCRdb took this table from immuneACCESS and kept in-frame rearrangements with V and J called. Such tables lack part of the clones; where checked against another copy, unresolved V genes explain under half of the gap, and the rest is unexplained. D and trimming come from the DNA, and the V and J calls and clone size come from that table. The sample table shows around 65,000 clones, and around 85% are seen once. Clones ranked in the top ten supply 4.5% to 5.5% of the sample.

Each collaborating institution followed its own protocols to collect whole blood in K2EDTA tubes. Collaborator samples were shipped for TCRbeta analysis as frozen whole blood, isolated PBMCs, or DNA extracted from either sample type. The data derive from a study of blood T cell repertoires in COVID-19 (TCRdb year 2020). Background for the entire study: Collaborator samples came from the United States, Italy and Spain and covered acute and convalescent phases of COVID-19. The prospective study material was composed of cDNA or gDNA derived from T cells, B-cell-depleted T cells, or PBMCs. Where available, HLA class I and class II types were obtained from metadata supplied by the sample provider rather than from assay-based typing. The repertoires were released in a freely available public database intended as a resource for research on the immune response to SARS-CoV-2. The samples were drawn from the first 160 participants of the ongoing ImmuneRACE study and from over 950 subjects provided by 6 global collaborators. Deeply sampled blood TCRbeta repertoires from subjects exposed to, actively infected with, or recovered from COVID-19 were included in the dataset. The sample metadata nearly always contained a de-identified subject ID, COVID-19 status, age in years and sex. Study-level results and caveats: The quantity of clinical and demographic metadata differed by source and by participant and was supplied without curation.

V and J are truncated by 1 base and 3 bases respectively, leaving an intervening sequence of 13 bases. Per the germline V gene, SGHRS is the CDR1 and YFSETQ is the CDR2. The CDR3 holds 15 amino acids from the cysteine to the phenylalanine. Kept here is only the CDR3 DNA, which spans 45 bases and is read in frame from base 1. The TCR sequence derives from a man between 65 and 80 years old with acute or convalescent COVID-19. The material sequenced was peripheral blood. The sequence joins TRBV5-1 to TRBJ1-2; possibly the D gene is TRBD1, per 5 matching bases. The CDR3 here reads CASSLQGMGYYGYTF. The DNA is TGCGCCAGCAGCTTGCAGGGAATGGGGTACTATGGCTACACCTTC.